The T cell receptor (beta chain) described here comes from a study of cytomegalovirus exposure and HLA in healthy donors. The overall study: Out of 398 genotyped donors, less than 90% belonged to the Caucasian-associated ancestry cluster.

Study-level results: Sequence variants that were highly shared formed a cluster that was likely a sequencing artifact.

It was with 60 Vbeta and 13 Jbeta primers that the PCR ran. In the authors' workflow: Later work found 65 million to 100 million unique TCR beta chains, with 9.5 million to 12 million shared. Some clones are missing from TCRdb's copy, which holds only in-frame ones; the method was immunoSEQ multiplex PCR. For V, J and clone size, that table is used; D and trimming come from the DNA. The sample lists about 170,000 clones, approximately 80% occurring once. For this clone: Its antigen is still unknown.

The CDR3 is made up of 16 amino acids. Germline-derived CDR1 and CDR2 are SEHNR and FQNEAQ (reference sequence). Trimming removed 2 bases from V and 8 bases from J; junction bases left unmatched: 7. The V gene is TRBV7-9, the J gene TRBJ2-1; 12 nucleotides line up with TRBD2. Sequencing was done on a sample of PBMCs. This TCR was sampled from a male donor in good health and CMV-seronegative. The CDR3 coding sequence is TGTGCCAGCAGCTTAATATCACTAGCGGGAGGAGATGAGCAGTTCTTC. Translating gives CASSLISLAGGDEQFF.